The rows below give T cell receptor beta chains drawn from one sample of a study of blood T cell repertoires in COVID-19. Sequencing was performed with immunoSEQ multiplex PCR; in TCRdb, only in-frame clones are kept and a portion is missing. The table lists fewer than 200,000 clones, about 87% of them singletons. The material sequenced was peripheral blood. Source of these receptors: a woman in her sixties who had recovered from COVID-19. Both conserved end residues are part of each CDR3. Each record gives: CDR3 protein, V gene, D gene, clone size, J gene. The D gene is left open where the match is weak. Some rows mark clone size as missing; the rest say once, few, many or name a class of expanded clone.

CASSARSGGLGEQFF | TRBV9 | - | - | TRBJ2-1
CASRLQGAGYEQYF | TRBV14 | TRBD1 | - | TRBJ2-7
CASSEGQDTEAFF | TRBV7-9 | TRBD1 | - | TRBJ1-1
CASSLGAGITDTQYF | TRBV7-8 | - | - | TRBJ2-3
CSVDPGQGVDTQYF | TRBV29-1 | TRBD1 | - | TRBJ2-3
CSVASGGAKGETQYF | TRBV29-1 | TRBD2 | - | TRBJ2-5
CASSLNVAGTQETQYF | TRBV5-1 | TRBD2 | - | TRBJ2-5
CASGNWGETQYF | TRBV30 | - | - | TRBJ2-5
CASSLVHRTGEGLRAFF | TRBV7-9 | TRBD1 | - | TRBJ1-1
CASSKEPREVGGYTF | TRBV21-1 | - | - | TRBJ1-2
CASSLIYGETQYF | TRBV11-2 | - | - | TRBJ2-5
CASSPGTGERYKQYF | TRBV27 | TRBD1 | - | TRBJ2-7
CASSLAGGIEKLFF | TRBV7-9 | - | - | TRBJ1-4
CASSLSQGNTYEQYF | TRBV28 | - | - | TRBJ2-7
CASSESGVEQYF | TRBV9 | - | - | TRBJ2-7
CASSQQGFYEQYF | TRBV14 | - | - | TRBJ2-7
CASRRDRGQETQYF | TRBV6-5 | TRBD1 | few | TRBJ2-5
CASSPSEVTDTQYF | TRBV28 | - | few | TRBJ2-3
CASSPQGTGANVLTF | TRBV7-3 | - | - | TRBJ2-6
CASSSYSYGYTF | TRBV28 | - | - | TRBJ1-2
CASSLDRTIYEQYF | TRBV21-1 | - | - | TRBJ2-7
CSVQSGTGEETQYF | TRBV29-1 | TRBD1 | - | TRBJ2-5
CASSLLRGQYEQYF | TRBV5-6 | TRBD1 | - | TRBJ2-7
CASSLRFYKGSAYTF | TRBV28 | - | - | TRBJ1-2